This entry concerns a single T cell receptor (beta chain). This record comes from a study of T cell responses to AZD1222 COVID-19 vaccine. Looking at the study overall: Pooled in the analysis were second doses at about 4 or about 12 weeks.

The CDR3 spans 15 residues. V was pared by 5 bases and J by 9 bases, with 17 bases between. CDR1 is SNHLY and CDR2 is FYNNEI in the germline V gene. Sequencing used immunoSEQ multiplex PCR; TCRdb keeps in-frame clones, though not all of them. The sample yields around 150,000 clones, roughly 94% seen once. Sequenced here: peripheral blood, sampled on day 0 of AZD1222 vaccination. The chain employs TRBV2 and TRBJ1-6; no firm D call. This TCR was recovered from an adult in good health. Here the CDR3 reads CASSSPWDLGSPLHF. The CDR3 nucleotides read TGTGCCAGCAGTTCCCCATGGGATTTGGGTTCACCCCTCCACTTT.